A selection of T cell receptor beta chains follows, all from one sample in a study of T cell responses to AZD1222 COVID-19 vaccine. TCRdb's copy holds only in-frame clones and misses some; the assay was immunoSEQ multiplex PCR. The sample yields more than 85,000 clones, approximately 91% seen once. Here the sequenced sample was peripheral blood, taken on day 0 of AZD1222 vaccination. The receptors stem from an adult in good health. Each CDR3 is given with its conserved first and last residue. A D gene is named only where the DNA matches it firmly. Rows may omit the clone size; those that give it use once, few, many or a size class.

TRBJ2-2 . . TRBV27 TGTGCCAGCGGAGGGGACGGTCGGCCCAACACCGGGGAGCTGTTTTTT CASGGDGRPNTGELFF
TRBJ1-5 . . TRBV2 TGTGCCAGCACCAGGTCGGACAGATTTAATCAGCCCCAGCATTTT CASTRSDRFNQPQHF
TRBJ1-1 . . TRBV30 TGTGCCTGGACAACGAGTCGGGGACGGAACACTGAAGCTTTCTTT CAWTTSRGRNTEAFF
TRBJ1-1 . TRBD1 TRBV9 TGTGCCAGCGCCAGGACAGGGGACAGCGCTGAAGCTTTCTTT CASARTGDSAEAFF
TRBJ1-2 . . TRBV10-2 TGCGCCAGCAGTGAAGACGGGTACACTAACTATGGCTACACCTTC CASSEDGYTNYGYTF
TRBJ1-5 few . TRBV7-8 TGTGCCAGCAGCTTCGGAGCGGGGGGCGGTCAGCCCCAGCATTTT CASSFGAGGGQPQHF
TRBJ2-5 . TRBD2 TRBV5-1 TGCGCCAGCAGCTTGGGGGCTAGCGGGGGACAAGAGACCCAGTACTTC CASSLGASGGQETQYF
TRBJ2-7 once TRBD2 TRBV30 TGTGCCTGGAGTCCACCGAGGTGGGGGGGTGACGAGCAGTACTTC CAWSPPRWGGDEQYF
TRBJ1-4 . TRBD1 TRBV14 TGTGCCAGCAGCGCTGCGGCTGACAGGGTTGATGAAAAACTGTTTTTT CASSAAADRVDEKLFF
TRBJ1-1 . TRBD1 TRBV3-1/TRBV3-2 TGTGCCAGCAACTCCCAGGGGGCGAGGACTGAAGCTTTCTTT CASNSQGARTEAFF
TRBJ2-7 . . TRBV6-2/TRBV6-3 TGTGCCAGCAGTTACTCGACCGTTCTGGGCAGCTCCTACGAGCAGTACTTC CASSYSTVLGSSYEQYF
TRBJ2-7 . . TRBV12-2 TGTGCAAGTCGCTTAGTGCATAGGGCTAGCGGGAGATCGGACGAGCAGTACTTC CASRLVHRASGRSDEQYF
TRBJ2-7 . . TRBV6-6 TGTGCCAGCAGTTACTCGAGCTTGCTCGAGCAGTACTTC CASSYSSLLEQYF
TRBJ1-6 . . TRBV11-2 TGTGCCAGCAGCTCGAGGGGGTATAATTCACCCCTCCACTTT CASSSRGYNSPLHF
TRBJ2-5 . . TRBV11-2 TGTGCCAGCAGCCCCGGTTTATGGACCCAGTACTTC CASSPGLWTQYF
TRBJ1-1 . . TRBV11-2 TGTGCCAGCAGCTTAGATCGACTCAGGGGAACTGAAGCTTTCTTT CASSLDRLRGTEAFF
TRBJ2-5 . . TRBV7-9 TGTGCCAGCAGCTTAGTGTCACTAGAGACCCAGTACTTC CASSLVSLETQYF
TRBJ1-1 . . TRBV6-2/TRBV6-3 TGTGCCAGCAGTTCCCCGACAGCGAACACTGAAGCTTTCTTT CASSSPTANTEAFF
TRBJ1-1 . . TRBV6-1 TGTGCCAGCAGTGAACAAACAGGGTGGGGTACTGAAGCTTTCTTT CASSEQTGWGTEAFF
TRBJ2-5 . TRBD2 TRBV7-7 TGTGCTAGCAGCCGAGGGACTAGCGGGGGCCAAGAGACCCAGTACTTC CASSRGTSGGQETQYF
TRBJ2-1 . . TRBV6-2/TRBV6-3 TGTGCCAGCAGTTACCGGCCTGAGCAGTTCTTC CASSYRPEQFF
TRBJ2-1 . TRBD2 TRBV7-9 TGTGCCAGCAGTCCAACTAGCGGGGGGATCGGTGAGCAGTTCTTC CASSPTSGGIGEQFF
TRBJ1-3 . . TRBV4-1 TGCGCCAGCAGCCTCTCCGGGACCCCTGGAACTGGAAACACCATATATTTT CASSLSGTPGTGNTIYF
TRBJ1-5 . . TRBV18 TGTGCCAGCACGGGGGACACCAATCAGCCCCAGCATTTT CASTGDTNQPQHF
TRBJ1-6 . TRBD1 TRBV9 TGTGCCAGCAGCCCTAGACAGGGGGTGGGTAATTCACCCCTCCACTTT CASSPRQGVGNSPLHF
TRBJ2-5 once TRBD2 TRBV5-4 TGTGCCAGCAGCGCGGGCGGGGGGGTAAAGACCCAGTACTTC CASSAGGGVKTQYF
TRBJ1-2 . TRBD1 TRBV16 TGTGCCAGCAGCATTAATCCGGGACAGCTAGACTATGGCTACACCTTC CASSINPGQLDYGYTF
TRBJ2-7 once TRBD1 TRBV10-1 TGCGCCAGCCCCAGGACAGGGGGGACCTACGAGCAGTACTTC CASPRTGGTYEQYF
TRBJ1-2 . TRBD1 TRBV6-6 TGTGCCAGCAGTTACTCAGGACAGGGGGTCATCGGCTACACCTTC CASSYSGQGVIGYTF
TRBJ1-3 . . TRBV2 TGTGCCAGCAGTGGGTTCTCTTACAGTGGAAACACCATATATTTT CASSGFSYSGNTIYF
TRBJ2-5 . . TRBV2 TGTGCCAGCCCTGGGGGGGGCGGCTCCCAAGAGACCCAGTACTTC CASPGGGGSQETQYF
TRBJ2-7 . . TRBV10-3 TGTGCCATCAGTGATCACAGATTCTACGAGCAGTACTTC CAISDHRFYEQYF
TRBJ1-3 . . TRBV6-5 TGTGCCAGCAGTTACCAGGGCTCTGGAAACACCATATATTTT CASSYQGSGNTIYF
TRBJ1-6 . TRBD1 TRBV6-6 TGTGCCAGCAGTCTGGGACAGGGGAGCTCCTATAATTCACCCCTCCACTTT CASSLGQGSSYNSPLHF
TRBJ1-6 . TRBD1 TRBV6-5 TGTGCCACCCGGGGACAGACCTATAATTCACCCCTCCACTTT CATRGQTYNSPLHF
TRBJ1-1 . . TRBV7-9 TGTGCCAGCAGCTTATGGAACACTGAAGCTTTCTTT CASSLWNTEAFF
TRBJ1-3 . . TRBV9 TGTGCCAGCAGCGTCTTCGGGTCTGGAAACACCATATATTTT CASSVFGSGNTIYF
TRBJ2-1 few TRBD2 TRBV11-3 TGTGCCAGCAGCTTAGATCAGAGCGGTAGCGGGAACCCCAATGAGCAGTTCTTC CASSLDQSGSGNPNEQFF
TRBJ1-1 . . TRBV12-5 TGTGCTAGTGGTTTGGAGCCGGGACACCAAGCTTTCTTT CASGLEPGHQAFF
TRBJ2-7 . . TRBV24-1 TGTGCCACCAGAGGCAGGGTGGGGGCCTACGAGCAGTACTTC CATRGRVGAYEQYF
TRBJ1-4 . . TRBV3-1/TRBV3-2 TGTGCCAGCAGCCAAGCCAGGGAGCCCACGGGGCCTAATGAAAAACTGTTTTTT CASSQAREPTGPNEKLFF
TRBJ2-2 . . TRBV7-7 TGTGCTAGCAGCTTAAGGCCCGGACAGCTACACACCGGGGAGCTGTTTTTT CASSLRPGQLHTGELFF
TRBJ2-5 . TRBD2 TRBV2 TGTGCCAGCAGTGAACTAGCGGGAGGACGAGAGACCCAGTACTTC CASSELAGGRETQYF
TRBJ2-5 . . TRBV18 TGTGCCAGCTCCAAAAGGACAGACCAAGAGACCCAGTACTTC CASSKRTDQETQYF
TRBJ1-1 . TRBD1 TRBV6-5 TGTGCCAGCAGTTATGGGACAGGGTCCGACACTGAAGCTTTCTTT CASSYGTGSDTEAFF
TRBJ1-2 . . TRBV18 TGTGCCAGCTCACCACCGATGGCGGAGGGGTTGGATGGCTACACCTTC CASSPPMAEGLDGYTF
TRBJ2-7 . . TRBV18 TGTGCCAGCTCATCTACCGGGACAAGCGCCTACGAGCAGTACTTC CASSSTGTSAYEQYF
TRBJ1-1 . . TRBV30 TGTGCCTGGAGTACGACAGGAGCATTGATGGGTTCTGAAGCTTTCTTT CAWSTTGALMGSEAFF
TRBJ1-1 . . TRBV18 TGTGCCAGCTCACCGCAGGGGCTGGGCGTGGACACTGAAGCTTTCTTT CASSPQGLGVDTEAFF
TRBJ2-5 . . TRBV2 TGTGCCAGCAGCCTTCTAGAGACCCAGTACTTC CASSLLETQYF
TRBJ2-7 once TRBD2 TRBV7-8 TGTGCCAGCAGCTCAGGGACTAGCGGGGCCTACGAGCAGTACTTC CASSSGTSGAYEQYF
TRBJ2-3 . . TRBV7-8 TGTGCCAGCAGCTCGACATCCGGTACGCAGTATTTT CASSSTSGTQYF
TRBJ2-5 . . TRBV6-2/TRBV6-3 TGTGCCAGCAGTTACGGCCTAGCGACCAGGGAGACCCAGTACTTC CASSYGLATRETQYF
TRBJ1-2 . . TRBV5-1 TGCGCCAGCAGCTTCAGAGGTGACAGCGGTGGCGGTGGCTACACCTTC CASSFRGDSGGGGYTF
TRBJ1-1 once . TRBV27 TGTGCCAGCAGTTTAAAGGCGAACACTGAAGCTTTCTTT CASSLKANTEAFF
TRBJ1-2 . . TRBV15 TGTGCCACCAGCAGAGATAAGGCAGCCTATGGCTACACCTTC CATSRDKAAYGYTF
TRBJ1-2 . TRBD1 TRBV3-1/TRBV3-2 TGTGCCAGCAGCCTAGGGGGCAACTATGGCTACACCTTC CASSLGGNYGYTF
TRBJ2-7 . . TRBV5-6 TGTGCCAGCAGCTTGGGGGTAAGGAGCCACGAGCAGTACTTC CASSLGVRSHEQYF
TRBJ1-5 . . TRBV18 TGTGCCAGCTCACCGGGGGGGGATACTGGCGAGCCCCAGCATTTT CASSPGGDTGEPQHF